The T cell receptor beta chain described here comes from a study of blood T cell repertoires in COVID-19. Study context: Whether acute or convalescent, the COVID-19 samples came from the United States, Italy and Spain. From T cells, B-cell-depleted T cells, or PBMCs came the material, which was cDNA or gDNA.

V lost 6 bases and J lost 0; bases outside the gene matches: 2. The germline CDR1 and CDR2 sequences are MNHEY and SVGAGI. There are 13 residues in the CDR3. Original processing methods: Amplification of reference gene primers was used by the study to estimate nucleated cell counts. Here immunoSEQ multiplex PCR was the method, and the copy in TCRdb shows in-frame clones only, minus some. V, J and clone size are those of that table, while D and trimming were read from the DNA. The table has roughly 28,000 clones, 82% seen once. The TCR was taken from an elderly man with active or convalescent COVID-19. The sample taken for sequencing was peripheral blood. The gene calls are TRBV6-5 and TRBJ2-7; 7 nucleotides agree with TRBD1. The CDR3, as DNA: TGTGCCAGCAGGGGGACAGCCTCCTACGAGCAGTACTTC. As protein: CASRGTASYEQYF.